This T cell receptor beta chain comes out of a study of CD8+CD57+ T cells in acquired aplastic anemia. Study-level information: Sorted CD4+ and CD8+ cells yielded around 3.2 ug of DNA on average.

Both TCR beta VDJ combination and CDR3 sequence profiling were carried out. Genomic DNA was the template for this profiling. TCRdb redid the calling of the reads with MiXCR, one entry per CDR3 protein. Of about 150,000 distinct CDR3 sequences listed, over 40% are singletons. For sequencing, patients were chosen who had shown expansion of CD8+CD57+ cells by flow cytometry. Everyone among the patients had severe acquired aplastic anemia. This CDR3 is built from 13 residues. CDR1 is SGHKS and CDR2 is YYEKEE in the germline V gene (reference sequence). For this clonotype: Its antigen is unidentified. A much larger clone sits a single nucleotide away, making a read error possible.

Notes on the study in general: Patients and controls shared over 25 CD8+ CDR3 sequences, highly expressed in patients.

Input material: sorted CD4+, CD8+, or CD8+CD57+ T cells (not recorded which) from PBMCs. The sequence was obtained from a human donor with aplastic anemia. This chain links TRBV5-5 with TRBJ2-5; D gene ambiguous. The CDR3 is CASSSRAEETQHF. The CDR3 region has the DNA TGTGCCAGCAGTTCCCGGGCGGAAGAGACCCAGCACTTC.